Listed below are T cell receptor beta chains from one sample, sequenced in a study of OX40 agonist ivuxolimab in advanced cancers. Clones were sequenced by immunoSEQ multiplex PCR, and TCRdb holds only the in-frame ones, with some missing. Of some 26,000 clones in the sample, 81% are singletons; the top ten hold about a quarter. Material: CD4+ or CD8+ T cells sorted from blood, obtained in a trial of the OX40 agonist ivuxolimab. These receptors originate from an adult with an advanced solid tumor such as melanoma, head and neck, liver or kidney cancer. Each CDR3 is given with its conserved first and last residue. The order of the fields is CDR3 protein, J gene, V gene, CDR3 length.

cdr3_aa: CASSLLLQTGGSNNEQFF; j_call: TRBJ2-1; v_call: TRBV7-7; cdr3_length: 18
cdr3_aa: CASSNEVPPLHF; j_call: TRBJ1-6; v_call: TRBV19; cdr3_length: 12
cdr3_aa: CASISVQGDGYTF; j_call: TRBJ1-2; v_call: TRBV6-6; cdr3_length: 13
cdr3_aa: CASSLPGTGYTF; j_call: TRBJ1-2; v_call: TRBV27; cdr3_length: 12
cdr3_aa: CSVLTGLHEKLFF; j_call: TRBJ1-4; v_call: TRBV29-1; cdr3_length: 13
cdr3_aa: CASSPGSGPYEQYF; j_call: TRBJ2-7; v_call: TRBV28; cdr3_length: 14
cdr3_aa: CASSLRDRDNEQFF; j_call: TRBJ2-1; v_call: TRBV4-2; cdr3_length: 14
cdr3_aa: CASSLLAPQETQYF; j_call: TRBJ2-5; v_call: TRBV28; cdr3_length: 14
cdr3_aa: CASSSDPRQNYGYTF; j_call: TRBJ1-2; v_call: TRBV5-1; cdr3_length: 15
cdr3_aa: CASSYSRGRADNEQFF; j_call: TRBJ2-1; v_call: TRBV6-6; cdr3_length: 16
cdr3_aa: CASSLGGRSTEAFF; j_call: TRBJ1-1; v_call: TRBV27; cdr3_length: 14
cdr3_aa: CASSWTRGWAQYF; j_call: TRBJ2-5; v_call: TRBV18; cdr3_length: 13
cdr3_aa: CASSYPGTGGRNEQFF; j_call: TRBJ2-1; v_call: TRBV6-5; cdr3_length: 16
cdr3_aa: CASSVEGAGTEAFF; j_call: TRBJ1-1; v_call: TRBV9; cdr3_length: 14
cdr3_aa: CAISETGGPSEQYF; j_call: TRBJ2-7; v_call: TRBV10-3; cdr3_length: 14
cdr3_aa: CASSVGQDTSYEQYF; j_call: TRBJ2-7; v_call: TRBV6-5; cdr3_length: 15
cdr3_aa: CSVRWGDTGELFF; j_call: TRBJ2-2; v_call: TRBV29-1; cdr3_length: 13
cdr3_aa: CASSSGTGNHYGYTF; j_call: TRBJ1-2; v_call: TRBV7-9; cdr3_length: 15
cdr3_aa: CASAPTGGTYEQYF; j_call: TRBJ2-7; v_call: TRBV12-5; cdr3_length: 14
cdr3_aa: CATSKELEATDTQYF; j_call: TRBJ2-3; v_call: TRBV27; cdr3_length: 15
cdr3_aa: CATSRLYGSGEQYF; j_call: TRBJ2-7; v_call: TRBV15; cdr3_length: 14
cdr3_aa: CASSQDPTGGLNTEAFF; j_call: TRBJ1-1; v_call: TRBV4-2; cdr3_length: 17
cdr3_aa: CASSPAGQGAEGYTF; j_call: TRBJ1-2; v_call: TRBV9; cdr3_length: 15
cdr3_aa: CASSHSAGGAYEQYF; j_call: TRBJ2-7; v_call: TRBV7-6; cdr3_length: 15
cdr3_aa: CATSGTDSYNEQFF; j_call: TRBJ2-1; v_call: TRBV15; cdr3_length: 14
cdr3_aa: CASSLTSEQYF; j_call: TRBJ2-7; v_call: TRBV5-6; cdr3_length: 11
cdr3_aa: CASSQMTSGRAFFTDTQYF; j_call: TRBJ2-3; v_call: TRBV21-1; cdr3_length: 19
cdr3_aa: CASSPVDRDYEQYF; j_call: TRBJ2-7; v_call: TRBV7-9; cdr3_length: 14
cdr3_aa: CASRNTGTSGGANTGELFF; j_call: TRBJ2-2; v_call: TRBV19; cdr3_length: 19
cdr3_aa: CASSLWGLAGVYNEQFF; j_call: TRBJ2-1; v_call: TRBV7-9; cdr3_length: 17
cdr3_aa: CASSSGTSGSTDTQYF; j_call: TRBJ2-3; v_call: TRBV13; cdr3_length: 16
cdr3_aa: CASSPIEEPSYEQYF; j_call: TRBJ2-7; v_call: TRBV7-9; cdr3_length: 15
cdr3_aa: CSASQATEAFF; j_call: TRBJ1-1; v_call: TRBV20-1; cdr3_length: 11
cdr3_aa: CASSLTDNTEAFF; j_call: TRBJ1-1; v_call: TRBV5-4; cdr3_length: 13
cdr3_aa: CASWPGGKVADTQYF; j_call: TRBJ2-3; v_call: TRBV27; cdr3_length: 15
cdr3_aa: CASSLSGQQPQHF; j_call: TRBJ1-5; v_call: TRBV7-6; cdr3_length: 13
cdr3_aa: CASSVVRNTEAFF; j_call: TRBJ1-1; v_call: TRBV9; cdr3_length: 13